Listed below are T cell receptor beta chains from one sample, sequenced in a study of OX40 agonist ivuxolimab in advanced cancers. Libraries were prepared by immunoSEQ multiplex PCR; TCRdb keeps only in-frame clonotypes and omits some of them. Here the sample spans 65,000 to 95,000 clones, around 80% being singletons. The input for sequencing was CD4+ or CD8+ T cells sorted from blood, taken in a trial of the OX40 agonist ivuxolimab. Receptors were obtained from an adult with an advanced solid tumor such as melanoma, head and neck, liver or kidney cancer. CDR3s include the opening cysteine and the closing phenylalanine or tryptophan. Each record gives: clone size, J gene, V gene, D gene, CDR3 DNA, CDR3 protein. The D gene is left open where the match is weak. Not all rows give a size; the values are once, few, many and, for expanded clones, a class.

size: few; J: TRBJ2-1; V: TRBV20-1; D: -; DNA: TGCAGTGCTAGCCACAATGAGCAGTTCTTC; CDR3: CSASHNEQFF
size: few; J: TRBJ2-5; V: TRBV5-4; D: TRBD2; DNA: TGTGCCAGCAGCTTGCGTACTAGCGGGGGGGAGGCCCAGTACTTC; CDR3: CASSLRTSGGEAQYF
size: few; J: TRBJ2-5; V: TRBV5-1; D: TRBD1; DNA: TGCGCCAGCAGCTTGCAAGGACAGGGGTTTCAGACCCAGTACTTC; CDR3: CASSLQGQGFQTQYF
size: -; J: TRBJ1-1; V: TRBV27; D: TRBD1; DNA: TGTGCTGAATCCAGGGGGAGCACTGAAGCTTTCTTT; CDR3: CAESRGSTEAFF
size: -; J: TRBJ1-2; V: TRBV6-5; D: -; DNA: TGTGCCAGCAGTTACTCGACCGGGGGAGACTATGGCTACACCTTC; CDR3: CASSYSTGGDYGYTF
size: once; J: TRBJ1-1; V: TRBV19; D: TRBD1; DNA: TGTGCCAGTATAGCCTCGGACAGGGCGACTGAAGCTTTCTTT; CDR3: CASIASDRATEAFF
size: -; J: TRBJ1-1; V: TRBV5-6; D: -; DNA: TGTGCCAGCAGCAAACCTTACTCGAGACAGTTCTCTGAAGCTTTCTTT; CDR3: CASSKPYSRQFSEAFF
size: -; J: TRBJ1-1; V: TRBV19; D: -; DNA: TGTGCCAGTAGTATAGATCTCTTGGGTCAGAGGTCTGAAGCTTTCTTT; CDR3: CASSIDLLGQRSEAFF
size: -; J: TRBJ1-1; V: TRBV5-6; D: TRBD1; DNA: TGTGCCAGCAGCTTCGGTTGGACAGGAGAAGCTTTCTTT; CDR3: CASSFGWTGEAFF
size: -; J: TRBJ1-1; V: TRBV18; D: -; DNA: TGTGCCAGCTCACCAGCGGCAGGGCGGAACACTGAAGCTTTCTTT; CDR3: CASSPAAGRNTEAFF
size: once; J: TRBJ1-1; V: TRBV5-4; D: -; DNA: TGTGCCAGCAGCTTGAAACTCCAATCGAACACTGAAGCTTTCTTT; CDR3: CASSLKLQSNTEAFF
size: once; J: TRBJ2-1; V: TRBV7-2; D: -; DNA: TGTGCCAGCAGCCCGCCCGGGGGCTCCTACAATGAGCAGTTCTTC; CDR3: CASSPPGGSYNEQFF
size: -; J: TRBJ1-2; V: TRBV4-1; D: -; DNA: TGCGCCAGCAGCCATGTGAGCGGATTGTTAACCTTC; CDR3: CASSHVSGLLTF
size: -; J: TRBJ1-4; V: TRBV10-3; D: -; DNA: TGTGCCATCAGTGAGTCGCAGGGGCAACTACCAACTAATGAAAAACTGTTTTTT; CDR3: CAISESQGQLPTNEKLFF
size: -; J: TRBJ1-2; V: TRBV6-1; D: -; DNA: TGTGCCAGCAGTGAATGGGGCGGGGGCTACACCTTC; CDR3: CASSEWGGGYTF
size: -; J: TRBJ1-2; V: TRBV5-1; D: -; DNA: TGCGCCAGCAGCTTGGCGACAGTTAACTATGGCTACACCTTC; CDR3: CASSLATVNYGYTF
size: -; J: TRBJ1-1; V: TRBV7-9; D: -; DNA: TGTGCCAGCAGCTTTTTGGTTTGGGGGAACACTGAAGCTTTCTTT; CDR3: CASSFLVWGNTEAFF
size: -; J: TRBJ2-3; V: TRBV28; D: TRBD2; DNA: TGTGCCGGAAAGCGGGGGGGGAAAGATACGCAGTATTTT; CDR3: CAGKRGGKDTQYF
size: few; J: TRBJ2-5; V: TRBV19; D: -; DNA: TGTGCCAGTAGTATCGTCGGACACGGAGAAGAGACCCAGTACTTC; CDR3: CASSIVGHGEETQYF
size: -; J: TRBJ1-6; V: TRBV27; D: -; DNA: TGTGCCAGCAGTTTATTCGTCTATAATTCACCCCTCCACTTT; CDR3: CASSLFVYNSPLHF
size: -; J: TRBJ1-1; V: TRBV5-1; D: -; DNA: TGCGCCAGCAGCTTGGACTCGGGGAGCACTGAAGCTTTCTTT; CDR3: CASSLDSGSTEAFF
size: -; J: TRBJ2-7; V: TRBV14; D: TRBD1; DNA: TGTGCCAGCAGCCAAACGTACACAGGGGGCGCTTCCTACGAGCAGTACTTC; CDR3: CASSQTYTGGASYEQYF
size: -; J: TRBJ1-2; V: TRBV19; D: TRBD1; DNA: TGTGCCAGTAGGGCAGGGTTGGACAGGCTGGATGGCTACACCTTC; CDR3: CASRAGLDRLDGYTF
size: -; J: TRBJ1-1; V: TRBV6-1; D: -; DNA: TGTGCCAGCGCGGGGGACACTGAAGCTTTCTTT; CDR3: CASAGDTEAFF
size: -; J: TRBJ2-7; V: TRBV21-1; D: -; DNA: TGTGCCAGCAGCAACCCCTATCAGGGCGAAAGCTCCTACGAGCAGTACTTC; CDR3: CASSNPYQGESSYEQYF
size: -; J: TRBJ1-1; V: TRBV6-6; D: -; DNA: TGTGCCAGCAGTTCAGCAGGGCACACTGAAGCTTTCTTT; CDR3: CASSSAGHTEAFF
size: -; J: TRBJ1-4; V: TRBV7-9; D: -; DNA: TGTGCCAGCAGCTTTAGGCAGGGAGATGAAAAACTGTTTTTT; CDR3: CASSFRQGDEKLFF
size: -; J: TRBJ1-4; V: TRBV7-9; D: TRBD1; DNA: TGTGCCAGCAGTCCCCCCGGGACAGGGGTCGAAAAACTGTTTTTT; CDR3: CASSPPGTGVEKLFF
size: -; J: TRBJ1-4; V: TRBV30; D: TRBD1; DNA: TGTGCCTGGTCAGGGGGGAGGGCAAATGAAAAACTGTTTTTT; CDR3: CAWSGGRANEKLFF
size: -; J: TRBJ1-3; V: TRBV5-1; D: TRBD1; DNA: TGCGCCAGCAGCTTGGGCCCTCCGGGACAGGACTCTGGAAACACCATATATTTT; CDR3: CASSLGPPGQDSGNTIYF
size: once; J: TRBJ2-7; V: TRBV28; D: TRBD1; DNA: TGTGCCAGCAGTTCCCTGGGACAGGGTTCCCACGAGCAGTACTTC; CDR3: CASSSLGQGSHEQYF
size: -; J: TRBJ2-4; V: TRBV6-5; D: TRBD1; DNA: TGTGCCAGCAGTTACCAGGGACAGGGGGGAAACATTCAGTACTTC; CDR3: CASSYQGQGGNIQYF
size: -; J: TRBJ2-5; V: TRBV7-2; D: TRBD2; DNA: TGTGCCAGCAGCTTGGAAGGGGTGGGAGGGCCGGAGACCCAGTACTTC; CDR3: CASSLEGVGGPETQYF
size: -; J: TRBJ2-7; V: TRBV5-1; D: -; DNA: TGCGCCAGCGAATCACATGGGGCCTACGAGCAGTACTTC; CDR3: CASESHGAYEQYF
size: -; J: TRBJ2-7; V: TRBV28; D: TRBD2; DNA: TGTGCCAGCACGAGCGGGGCCCACGAGCAGTACTTC; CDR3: CASTSGAHEQYF
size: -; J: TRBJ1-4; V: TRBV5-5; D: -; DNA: TGTGCCAGCAGCCCCGGAAGAGTCACTAATGAAAAACTGTTTTTT; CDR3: CASSPGRVTNEKLFF
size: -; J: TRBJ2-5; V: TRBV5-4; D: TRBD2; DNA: TGTGCCAGCAGCTTGGTTAAGGCGGGGGAAGAGACCCAGTACTTC; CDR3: CASSLVKAGEETQYF
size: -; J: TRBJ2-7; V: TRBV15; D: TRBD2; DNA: TGTGCCACCAGAACTAGCGGGGCCTACGAGCAGTACTTC; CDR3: CATRTSGAYEQYF
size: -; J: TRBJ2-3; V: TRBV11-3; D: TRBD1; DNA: TGTGCCAGCACCTACTCCCGACAGGGACGAGATACGCAGTATTTT; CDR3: CASTYSRQGRDTQYF
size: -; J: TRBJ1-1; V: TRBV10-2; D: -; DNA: TGCGCCAGCAGTGAGGTCGGTAGATATGATGAAGCTTTCTTT; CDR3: CASSEVGRYDEAFF
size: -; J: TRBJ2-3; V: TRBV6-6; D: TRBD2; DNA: TGTGCCAGCAGAGGGAGCGGGGGCACAGATACGCAGTATTTT; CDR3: CASRGSGGTDTQYF
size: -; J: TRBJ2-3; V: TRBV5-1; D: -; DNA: TGCGCCAGCAGCTTACTAGGGTTAGGGGGCACAGATACGCAGTATTTT; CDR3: CASSLLGLGGTDTQYF
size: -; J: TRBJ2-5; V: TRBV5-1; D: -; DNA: TGCGCCAGCAGCTTGGGGGCAGTAGAGACCCAGTACTTC; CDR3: CASSLGAVETQYF
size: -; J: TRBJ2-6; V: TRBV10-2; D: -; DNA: TGCGCCAGCAGTGTTACCCGTGGGGCCGGGGCCAACGTCCTGACTTTC; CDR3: CASSVTRGAGANVLTF
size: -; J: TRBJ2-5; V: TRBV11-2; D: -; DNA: TGTGCCAGCAGCTTAGATGGTCGCCGGGAAGAGACCCAGTACTTC; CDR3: CASSLDGRREETQYF
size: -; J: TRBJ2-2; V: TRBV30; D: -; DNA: TGTGCCTGGAAACGGGGGAACACCGGGGAGCTGTTTTTT; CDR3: CAWKRGNTGELFF
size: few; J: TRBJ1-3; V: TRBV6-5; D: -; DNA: TGTGCCAGCAGTTACTCATACGCAGGGAGAGCAGACACCATATATTTT; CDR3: CASSYSYAGRADTIYF
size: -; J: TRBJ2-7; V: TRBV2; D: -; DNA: TGTGCCAGCAGTGACAAGTACGAGCAGTACTTC; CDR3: CASSDKYEQYF